One and the same sample provided the 19 T cell receptor beta chains below, sequenced in a study of cytomegalovirus exposure and HLA in healthy donors. PCR was performed using 60 Vbeta and 13 Jbeta primers. The protocol was immunoSEQ multiplex PCR, while the TCRdb copy is restricted to in-frame clones and leaves out a portion. The data show 85,000 to 120,000 clones, roughly 80% seen once. Sequencing was carried out using PBMCs. These receptors came from a man in his 60s in good health and CMV-seronegative.

J is TRBJ1-6 and V is TRBV9; TRBD1 agrees at 10 bases. This CDR3 has 15 amino acids. Germline-derived CDR1 and CDR2 are SGDLS and YYNGEE. V was pared by 4 bases and J by 7 bases, with 5 bases of the junction left unmatched. In DNA form, the CDR3 reads TGTGCCAGCAGCCGGACAGGGGGAGAAAATTCACCCCTCCACTTT. This sequence encodes CASSRTGGENSPLHF.

The chain joins TRBV2 to TRBJ1-3; weak D call: TRBD1 (6 bases). The germline V gene has CDR1 SNHLY and CDR2 FYNNEI. V dropped 5 bases and J dropped 2 bases, with 10 bases sitting between them. CDR3 length: 14 residues. This chain's CDR3 is CASSIQGAGNTIYF. The CDR3 region has the DNA TGTGCCAGCAGTATACAGGGCGCTGGAAACACCATATATTTT.

The chain recombines TRBV7-2 with TRBJ1-2; 10 bases line up with TRBD1. Trimming removed 5 bases from V and 4 bases from J; junction bases left unmatched: 4. Looked up from germline, CDR1 is SGHTA and CDR2 is FQGNSA. The CDR3 contains 14 residues. The CDR3 loop reads CASSQDRGSYGYTF. CDR3 DNA sequence: TGTGCCAGCAGCCAGGACAGGGGGAGCTATGGCTACACCTTC.

V gene TRBV6-5 combines with J gene TRBJ1-1; the match to TRBD1 covers 7 bases. Germline CDR1 reads MNHEY; CDR2 reads SVGAGI. This CDR3 is 14 amino acids long. V lost 5 bases to trimming and J lost 5 bases; unmatched junction nucleotides: 8. CDR3 in DNA: TGTGCCAGCAGTAGCCGGGACAGTGAGACTGAAGCTTTCTTT. Its protein is CASSSRDSETEAFF.

The chain has TRBV5-4 and TRBJ1-3; 8 nucleotides line up with TRBD1. V lost 2 bases, J lost 1 base, and 5 bases stayed unmatched. The CDR3 is 16 residues long. Germline V gene data show CDR1 as SGHNT and CDR2 as YYREEE (reference sequence). The CDR3 region has the DNA TGTGCCAGCAGCTTTGGACAGGGATATTCTGGAAACACCATATATTTT. It is translated as CASSFGQGYSGNTIYF.

The CDR3 protein is CASSGTGTGRYEQYF. The CDR3 nucleotides read TGTGCCAGCAGTGGGACCGGGACAGGACGCTACGAGCAGTACTTC. The V call is TRBV25-1, the J call TRBJ2-7; 8 nucleotides align to TRBD1. J gave up 3 bases and V 4 bases, and 8 bases lay outside the gene matches. Germline V lookup: CDR1 MGHDK, CDR2 SYGVNS. This CDR3 region has 15 residues.

The V and J genes are TRBV6-4 and TRBJ2-1; 14 bases are a match to TRBD2. The CDR3 is 19 residues long. J lost 0 bases, V lost 4 bases, and 8 bases had no gene match. Germline CDR1 is MRHNA and CDR2 is SNTAGT. CDR3 amino acids: CASSASGLAGGSSYNEQFF. CDR3 in DNA: TGTGCCAGCAGTGCCTCAGGACTAGCGGGGGGCAGCTCCTACAATGAGCAGTTCTTC.

This clone was counted between two and nine times. The chain uses TRBV7-8 and TRBJ1-5; 9 bases fit TRBD1. The CDR3 spans 17 residues. CDR1 and CDR2 from the germline V gene are SGHVS and FQNEAQ. Germline trimming cut 0 bases from V and 6 bases from J; bases unmatched to any gene: 9. CDR3: CASSLAMGQGIGQPQHF. For the CDR3, the DNA is TGTGCCAGCAGCTTAGCGATGGGACAGGGAATTGGTCAGCCCCAGCATTTT.

The rearrangement uses TRBV4-1 and TRBJ1-2; 8 bases agree with TRBD1. Germline V lookup: CDR1 MGHRA, CDR2 YSYEKL. The CDR3 loop spans 15 amino acids. V lost 2 bases to trimming and J lost 7 bases; unmatched junction nucleotides: 9. The chain's CDR3 is CASSQPDRAVGGYTF. In DNA form, the CDR3 reads TGCGCCAGCAGCCAACCGGACAGGGCGGTAGGTGGCTACACCTTC.

The chain joins TRBV28 to TRBJ2-7; possibly TRBD2 for D (7 bases). CDR1 and CDR2 from the germline V gene are MDHEN and SYDVKM. V was clipped by 3 bases and J by 3 bases, with 12 bases between them. This CDR3 contains 14 residues. The DNA for the CDR3 is TGTGCCAGCAGTTTGCCGGGGGGCCTCTACGAGCAGTACGTC. Translating gives CASSLPGGLYEQYV.

The chain uses TRBV5-1 and TRBJ1-4; perhaps TRBD1 as D (5 bases). Deletions cut 0 bases from V and 2 bases from J, with 14 bases between. Germline CDR1 is SGHRS and CDR2 is YFSETQ. This CDR3 has 17 residues. This CDR3 is CASSLGTAGGTNEKLFF. The CDR3 coding sequence is TGCGCCAGCAGCTTGGGAACAGCGGGGGGTACTAATGAAAAACTGTTTTTT.

The chain uses TRBV29-1 and TRBJ1-2; weak D call: TRBD1 (5 bases). The CDR3 is 15 amino acids. V dropped 8 bases and J dropped 6 bases, with 25 bases sitting between them. Looked up from germline, CDR1 is SQVTM and CDR2 is ANQGSEA. The DNA for the CDR3 is TGCAGCTTCCTCGAGCCGGGGGGGATTTCGAATGGCTACACCTTC. It translates to CSFLEPGGISNGYTF.

This rearrangement joins TRBV6-1 to TRBJ1-2; TRBD1 matches 12 bases. CDR3 length: 15 amino acids. CDR1 is MNHNS and CDR2 is SASEGT in the germline V gene. V dropped 6 bases and J dropped 7; count of bases not matched to a gene: 9. The CDR3 coding sequence is TGTGCCAGCAGGCAGATTGGGACAGGGGGCCTTGGCTACACCTTC. This encodes CASRQIGTGGLGYTF.

The rearrangement uses TRBV9 and TRBJ2-1, with 12 bases aligning to TRBD1. The germline V gene encodes CDR1 SGDLS and CDR2 YYNGEE. After removal of 2 bases from V and 8 bases from J, the junction contained 8 bases not matched to a gene. This CDR3 is built from 16 residues. The CDR3: CASSVAGTGGFYEQFF. DNA of the CDR3: TGTGCCAGCAGCGTGGCGGGGACAGGGGGCTTCTATGAGCAGTTCTTC.

This chain uses TRBV7-2 with TRBJ2-1; tentatively, D is TRBD1 (5 bases). Germline CDR1 reads SGHTA; CDR2 reads FQGNSA. The CDR3 runs 13 residues. With 6 bases removed from V and 5 bases from J, the gap between germline ends came to 11 bases. In DNA form, the CDR3 reads TGTGCCAGCAGTCCCGACAGCCACAATGAGCAGTTCTTC. Protein sequence: CASSPDSHNEQFF.

The chain employs TRBV7-2 and TRBJ2-1; TRBD1 agrees at 7 bases. Germline V gene data show CDR1 as SGHTA and CDR2 as FQGNSA. The CDR3 is made up of 16 amino acids. The trim removed 3 bases at V and 4 bases at J, leaving 9 bases unmatched. CDR3 residues: CASSFSGTVTYNEQFF. DNA of the CDR3: TGTGCCAGCAGCTTTTCCGGGACAGTAACTTACAATGAGCAGTTCTTC.

This chain uses TRBV5-1 with TRBJ1-5; 9 bases match TRBD1. V lost 4 bases to trimming and J lost 11 bases; unmatched junction nucleotides: 16. CDR1 is SGHRS, CDR2 YFSETQ, per germline. The CDR3 has 16 residues. This CDR3 reads CASSPGGQGGLGAQHF. CDR3 DNA: TGCGCCAGCAGCCCAGGGGGACAGGGTGGTCTCGGGGCCCAGCATTTT.

This chain links TRBV6-5 with TRBJ1-4, with 9 bases fitting TRBD1. The germline CDR1 and CDR2 sequences are MNHEY and SVGAGI. This CDR3 comprises 14 residues. Trimming removed 4 bases from V and 8 bases from J; junction bases left unmatched: 5. CDR3 sequence: CASSSGTGREKLFF. The DNA for the CDR3 is TGTGCCAGCAGTTCCGGGACAGGGAGGGAAAAACTGTTTTTT.

This clone has more than one count but fewer than ten. The rearrangement joins TRBV5-4 to TRBJ2-1; D possibly corresponds to TRBD2 (5 bases). Germline values: CDR1 SGHNT, CDR2 YYREEE (reference sequence). This CDR3 has 17 amino acids. Trimming pared 0 bases from V and 0 bases from J, leaving 13 bases between. This CDR3 reads CASSLGTLSFSYNEQFF. CDR3 in DNA: TGTGCCAGCAGCTTGGGGACTCTCTCTTTCTCCTACAATGAGCAGTTCTTC. Variable domain in full (rest from reference TRBV5-4 and TRBJ2-1): ETGVTQSPTHLIKTRGQQVTLRCSSQSGHNTVSWYQQALGQGPQFIFQYYREEENGRGNFPPRFSGLQFPNYSSELNVNALELDDSALYLCASSLGTLSFSYNEQFFGPGTRLTVL.